The 2 T cell receptor beta chains reported below all come from one sample, sequenced in a study of T-cell memory formation after mild COVID-19. TCRdb redid the calling of the 5' RACE reads with MiXCR, one entry per CDR3 protein. The sample holds tens of thousands of distinct CDR3 sequences, 12% seen once. The specimen was PBMCs or a T cell subset sorted from them (not recorded which). These receptor sequences come from a man aged 18 to 30 who had mild COVID-19 (a few samples of this study predate the infection). Cell type and time point are not known.

The sample holds a few counts of this clonotype. The rearrangement links TRBV6-5 to TRBJ1-1, with D unresolved. The germline CDR1 and CDR2 sequences are MNHEY and SVGAGI. V lost 6 bases and J 1 base, leaving 6 bases between the germline ends. This CDR3 spans 12 amino acids. CDR3 amino acids: CASRFSNTEAFF. The CDR3, as DNA: TGTGCCAGCAGATTCTCGAACACTGAAGCTTTCTTT.

The chain has TRBV7-3 and TRBJ2-5; no definite D call. The germline V gene encodes CDR1 SGHTA and CDR2 FQGTGA. V was shortened by 1 base and J by 4 bases, with 7 bases between the two germline ends. The CDR3 totals 13 residues. In DNA, the CDR3 is TGTGCCAGCAGCTTAAACTGGGGAGAGACCCAGTACTTC. It encodes CASSLNWGETQYF.